The 10 T cell receptor beta chains presented below share a single source sample, sequenced in a study of OX40 agonist ivuxolimab in advanced cancers. Profiling relied on immunoSEQ multiplex PCR, and the TCRdb table lists in-frame clones only, not all of them. The sample has tens of thousands of clones; around 85% are singletons. Sequenced material: CD4+ or CD8+ T cells sorted from blood, taken in a trial of the OX40 agonist ivuxolimab. These receptors all stem from an adult with an advanced solid tumor such as melanoma, head and neck, liver or kidney cancer.

The chain recombines TRBV7-3 with TRBJ2-1, with 7 bases lining up with TRBD2. Germline CDR1 SGHTA, CDR2 FQGTGA. This CDR3 has 14 residues. V was clipped by 3 bases and J by 3 bases; unmatched bases: 2. CDR3: CASSLLAVYNEQFF. The CDR3 region has the DNA TGTGCCAGCAGCTTGCTAGCGGTCTACAATGAGCAGTTCTTC.

The gene calls are TRBV14 and TRBJ2-7, with a weak D call TRBD1 (6 bases). The CDR3 consists of 15 residues. V shed 4 bases and J shed 2 bases, with 15 bases lying between them. Germline V gene lookup returns CDR1 SGHDN and CDR2 FVKESK. The CDR3 is CASSLFTGTTYEQYF. In nucleotides, the CDR3 is TGTGCCAGCAGCCTCTTCACAGGGACAACCTACGAGCAGTACTTC.

The V gene is TRBV6-1, the J gene TRBJ2-1, with 12 bases identical to TRBD2. The CDR3 consists of 15 residues. J gave up 8 bases and V 2 bases, and 4 bases lay outside the gene matches. Germline V gene sequence: CDR1 MNHNS, CDR2 SASEGT. Here the CDR3 DNA reads TGTGCCAGCAGTGAACGACTAGCGGGAGTCGATGAGCAGTTCTTC. Its protein product is CASSERLAGVDEQFF.

The chain couples TRBV7-8 to TRBJ1-5; D possibly corresponds to TRBD1 (5 bases). Trimming removed 4 bases from V and 6 bases from J, with 19 bases in between. Germline CDR1 and CDR2: SGHVS and FQNEAQ. This CDR3 spans 16 amino acids. CDR3 amino acids: CASSSTSYYGGQPQHF. The DNA of the CDR3 is TGTGCCAGCAGCTCCACGAGTTACTACGGGGGTCAGCCCCAGCATTTT. Full variable domain (remainder filled in from reference TRBV7-8 and TRBJ1-5): GAGVSQSPRYKVAKRGQDVALRCDPISGHVSLFWYQQALGQGPEFLTYFQNEAQLDKSGLPSDRFFAERPEGSVSTLKIQRTQQEDSAVYLCASSSTSYYGGQPQHFGDGTRLSIL.

The gene calls are TRBV18 and TRBJ1-1; no firm D call. CDR1 is KGHSH, CDR2 LQKENI, per germline. V was cut by 2 bases and J by 1 base, with 8 bases left in between. This CDR3 has 14 residues. CDR3 nucleotide sequence: TGTGCCAGCTCACCAAGCCGGCAGAACACTGAAGCTTTCTTT. Translation: CASSPSRQNTEAFF.

The rearrangement joins TRBV5-4 to TRBJ1-4; no clear D. CDR1 is SGHNT, CDR2 YYREEE, per germline (reference sequence). The CDR3 loop spans 15 amino acids. The V end was cut by 0 bases, the J end by 7 bases, with 13 bases between. The CDR3 reads CASSLAGGIGEKLFF. The CDR3 region has the DNA TGTGCCAGCAGCTTGGCCGGAGGGATTGGTGAAAAACTGTTTTTT.

Only a few counts were recorded for this clone. The chain has TRBV27 and TRBJ1-1; no reliable D call. The CDR3 runs to 14 residues. V dropped 4 bases and J dropped 1 base, with 10 bases sitting between them. The germline gives CDR1 MNHEY, CDR2 SMNVEV (reference sequence). Written as DNA, the CDR3 is TGTGCCAGCAGTTGGACGTCTAGGAACACTGAAGCTTTCTTT. Encoded protein: CASSWTSRNTEAFF.

The CDR3 spells CAWSPGQNTEAFF. Here the CDR3 DNA reads TGTGCCTGGAGTCCGGGACAAAACACTGAAGCTTTCTTT. The chain uses TRBV30 and TRBJ1-1; a weak D match, TRBD1 (6 bases). CDR1 GTSNPN and CDR2 SVGIG come from the germline V gene (reference sequence). V lost 2 bases and J lost 2, with 9 bases in between. There are 13 residues in the CDR3.

The chain links TRBV6-6 to TRBJ1-5, with 11 positions matching TRBD1. In germline, CDR1 is MNHNY, CDR2 SVGAGI (reference sequence). The V gene end was trimmed by 5 bases and the J gene end by 6 bases; junction bases not matched to a gene: 3. The CDR3 contains 14 residues. CDR3 DNA: TGTGCCAGCAGTGGACAGGGGGCAGGTCAGCCCCAGCATTTT. Translating it yields CASSGQGAGQPQHF.

This clone was detected ten times or more. The V and J genes are TRBV7-8 and TRBJ1-2; 9 bases match TRBD1. The CDR3 has 13 residues. V lost 5 bases and J lost 4; bases outside the gene matches: 2. Germline lookup yields CDR1 SGHVS and CDR2 FQNEAQ. CDR3 loop: CASSPTGGYGYTF. The DNA for the CDR3 is TGTGCCAGCAGCCCGACAGGGGGCTATGGCTACACCTTC.